The clone carrying this TCR beta chain was detected many times. Molecular barcoding with unique molecular identifiers was used for the TCRbeta library. TCRdb itself ran the PCR reads through MiXCR, one entry per CDR3 protein. The sample carries hundreds of thousands of distinct CDR3 sequences, 11% recorded once. These data are taken from a study of T-cell reconstitution after alpha-beta-depleted transplantation in children. The TCR sequence derives from a male patient between 2 and 15 years old who had a stem cell transplant for chronic granulomatous disease, so the T cells may come from the graft donor. This specimen consisted of peripheral blood, obtained 180 days after TCRalphabeta/CD19-depleted stem cell transplant.

This chain's CDR3 is CASSLKQGYNEQFF. The CDR3 bases are TGTGCCAGCAGCTTGAAACAGGGCTACAATGAGCAGTTCTTC. The rearrangement joins TRBV5-4 to TRBJ2-1; D may be TRBD1 (6 bases). The CDR3 runs to 14 residues. V lost 1 base and J lost 3, with 8 bases in between. The germline gives CDR1 SGHNT, CDR2 YYREEE (reference sequence). Full variable domain (outside the CDR3, taken from reference TRBV5-4 and TRBJ2-1): ETGVTQSPTHLIKTRGQQVTLRCSSQSGHNTVSWYQQALGQGPQFIFQYYREEENGRGNFPPRFSGLQFPNYSSELNVNALELDDSALYLCASSLKQGYNEQFFGPGTRLTVL.